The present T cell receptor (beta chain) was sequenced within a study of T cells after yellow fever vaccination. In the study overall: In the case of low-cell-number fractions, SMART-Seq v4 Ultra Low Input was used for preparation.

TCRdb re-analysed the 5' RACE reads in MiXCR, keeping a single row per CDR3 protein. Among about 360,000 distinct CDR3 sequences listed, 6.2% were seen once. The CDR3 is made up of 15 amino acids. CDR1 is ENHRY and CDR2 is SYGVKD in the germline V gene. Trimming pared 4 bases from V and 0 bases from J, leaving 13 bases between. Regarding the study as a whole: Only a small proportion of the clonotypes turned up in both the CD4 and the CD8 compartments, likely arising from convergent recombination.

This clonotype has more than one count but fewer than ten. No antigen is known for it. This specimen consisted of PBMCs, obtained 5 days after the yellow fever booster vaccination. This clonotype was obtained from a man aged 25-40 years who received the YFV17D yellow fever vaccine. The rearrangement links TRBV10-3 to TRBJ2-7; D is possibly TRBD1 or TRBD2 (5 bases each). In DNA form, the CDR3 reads TGTGCCATCAGTGTCCAGGGAGTGGGCTCCTACGAGCAGTACTTC. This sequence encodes CAISVQGVGSYEQYF.